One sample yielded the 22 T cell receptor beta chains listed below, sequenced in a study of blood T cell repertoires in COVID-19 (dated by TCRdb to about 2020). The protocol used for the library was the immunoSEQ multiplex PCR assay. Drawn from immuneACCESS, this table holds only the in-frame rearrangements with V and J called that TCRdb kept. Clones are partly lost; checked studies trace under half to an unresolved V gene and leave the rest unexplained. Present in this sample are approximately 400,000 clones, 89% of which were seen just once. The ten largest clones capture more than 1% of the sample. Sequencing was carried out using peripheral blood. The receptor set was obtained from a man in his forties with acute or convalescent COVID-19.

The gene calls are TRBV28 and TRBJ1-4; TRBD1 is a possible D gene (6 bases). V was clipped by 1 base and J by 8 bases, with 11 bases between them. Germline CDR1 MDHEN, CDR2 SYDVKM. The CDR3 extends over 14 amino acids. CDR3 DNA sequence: TGTGCCAGCAGTTTATCTCAGGGGAACGAAAAACTGTTTTTT. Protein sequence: CASSLSQGNEKLFF.

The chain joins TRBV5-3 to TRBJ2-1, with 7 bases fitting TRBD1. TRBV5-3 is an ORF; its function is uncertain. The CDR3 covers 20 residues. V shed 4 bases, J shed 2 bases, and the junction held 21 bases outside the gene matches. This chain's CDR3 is CARSPSILYRQGRAYNEQFF. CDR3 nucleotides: TGTGCCAGAAGCCCCTCAATTCTCTATCGACAGGGCCGGGCCTACAATGAGCAGTTCTTC.

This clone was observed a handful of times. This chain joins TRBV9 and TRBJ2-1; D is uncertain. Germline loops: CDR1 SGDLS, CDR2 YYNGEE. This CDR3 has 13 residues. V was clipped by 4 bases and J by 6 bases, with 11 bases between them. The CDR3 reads CASSPPQSNEQFF. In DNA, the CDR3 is TGTGCCAGCAGCCCCCCCCAGTCCAATGAGCAGTTCTTC.

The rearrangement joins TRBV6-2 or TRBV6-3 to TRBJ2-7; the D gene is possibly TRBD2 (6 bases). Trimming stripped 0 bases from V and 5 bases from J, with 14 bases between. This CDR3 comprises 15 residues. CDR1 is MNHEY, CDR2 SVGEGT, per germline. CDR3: CASSYSTRVPDEQYF. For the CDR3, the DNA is TGTGCCAGCAGTTACTCGACTAGGGTCCCGGACGAGCAGTACTTC.

The CDR3 DNA reads as TGCGCCAGCAGCTTTACGCGGAGCGGGGTCTACGAGCAGTACTTC. Amino acid sequence: CASSFTRSGVYEQYF. This chain links TRBV5-1 with TRBJ2-7; 7 positions match TRBD2. CDR1 and CDR2 (germline): SGHRS, YFSETQ. This CDR3 is 15 amino acids long. J was trimmed by 3 bases and V by 2 bases; bases with no gene match: 8.

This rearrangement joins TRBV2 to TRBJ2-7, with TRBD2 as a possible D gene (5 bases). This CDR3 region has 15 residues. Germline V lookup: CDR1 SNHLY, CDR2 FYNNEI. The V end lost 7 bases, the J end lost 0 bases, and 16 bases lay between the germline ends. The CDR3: CASIQLDSYSYEQYF. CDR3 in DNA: TGTGCCAGCATTCAGTTGGACTCTTACTCCTACGAGCAGTACTTC.

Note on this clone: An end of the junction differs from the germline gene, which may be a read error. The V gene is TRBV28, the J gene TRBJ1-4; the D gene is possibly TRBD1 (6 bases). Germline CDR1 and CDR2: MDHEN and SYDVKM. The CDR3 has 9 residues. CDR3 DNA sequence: TGTGACAACCCAGGGGTAGGAGCTTTT. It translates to CDNPGVGAF.

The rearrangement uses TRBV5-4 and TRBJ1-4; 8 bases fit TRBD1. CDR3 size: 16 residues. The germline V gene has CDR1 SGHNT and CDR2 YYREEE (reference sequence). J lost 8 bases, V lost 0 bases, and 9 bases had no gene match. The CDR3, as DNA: TGTGCCAGCAGCTTGGGGGGACAGGTGCCGGGGGAAAAACTGTTTTTT. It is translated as CASSLGGQVPGEKLFF. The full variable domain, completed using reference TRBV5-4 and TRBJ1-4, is ETGVTQSPTHLIKTRGQQVTLRCSSQSGHNTVSWYQQALGQGPQFIFQYYREEENGRGNFPPRFSGLQFPNYSSELNVNALELDDSALYLCASSLGGQVPGEKLFFGSGTQLSVL.

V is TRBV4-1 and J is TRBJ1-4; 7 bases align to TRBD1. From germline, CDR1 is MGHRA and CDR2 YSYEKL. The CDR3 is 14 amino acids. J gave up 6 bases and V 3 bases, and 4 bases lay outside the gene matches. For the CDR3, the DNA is TGCGCCAGCAGCCACTTAGGACAGGATGAAAAACTGTTTTTT. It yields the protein CASSHLGQDEKLFF.

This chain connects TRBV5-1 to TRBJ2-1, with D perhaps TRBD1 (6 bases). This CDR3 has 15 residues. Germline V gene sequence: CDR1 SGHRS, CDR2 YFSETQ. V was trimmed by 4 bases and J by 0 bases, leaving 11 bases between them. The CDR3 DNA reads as TGCGCCAGCAGCGTGGACAGCAACTCCTACAATGAGCAGTTCTTC. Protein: CASSVDSNSYNEQFF.

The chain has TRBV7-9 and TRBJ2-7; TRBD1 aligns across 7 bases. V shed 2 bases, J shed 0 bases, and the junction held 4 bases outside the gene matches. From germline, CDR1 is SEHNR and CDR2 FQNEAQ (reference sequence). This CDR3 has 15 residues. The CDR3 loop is CASSLSPGGSYEQYF. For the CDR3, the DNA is TGTGCCAGCAGCTTATCACCAGGGGGCTCCTACGAGCAGTACTTC.

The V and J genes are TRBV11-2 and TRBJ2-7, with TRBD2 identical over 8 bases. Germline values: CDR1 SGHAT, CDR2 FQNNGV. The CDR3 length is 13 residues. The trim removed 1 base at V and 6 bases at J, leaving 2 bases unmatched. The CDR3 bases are TGTGCCAGCAGCTTAGGGCTAGCGGGCGAGCAGTACTTC. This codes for CASSLGLAGEQYF.

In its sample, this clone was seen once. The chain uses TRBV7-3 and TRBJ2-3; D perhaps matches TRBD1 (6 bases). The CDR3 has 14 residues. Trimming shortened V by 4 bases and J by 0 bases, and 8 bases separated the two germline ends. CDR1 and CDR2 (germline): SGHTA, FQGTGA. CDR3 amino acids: CASSSDSSTDTQYF. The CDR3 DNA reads TGTGCCAGCAGCTCGGACAGTAGCACAGATACGCAGTATTTT.

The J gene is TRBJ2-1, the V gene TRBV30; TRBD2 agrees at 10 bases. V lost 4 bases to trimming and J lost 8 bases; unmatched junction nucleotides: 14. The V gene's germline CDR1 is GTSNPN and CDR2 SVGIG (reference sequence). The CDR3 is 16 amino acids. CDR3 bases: TGTGCCTGGACCTTGTATGCTAGCGGGAGTGGCCATGAGCAGTTCTTC. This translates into CAWTLYASGSGHEQFF. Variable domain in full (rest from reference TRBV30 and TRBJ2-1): SQTIHQWPATLVQPVGSPLSLECTVEGTSNPNLYWYRQAAGRGLQLLFYSVGIGQISSEVPQNLSASRPQDRQFILSSKKLLLSDSGFYLCAWTLYASGSGHEQFFGPGTRLTVL.

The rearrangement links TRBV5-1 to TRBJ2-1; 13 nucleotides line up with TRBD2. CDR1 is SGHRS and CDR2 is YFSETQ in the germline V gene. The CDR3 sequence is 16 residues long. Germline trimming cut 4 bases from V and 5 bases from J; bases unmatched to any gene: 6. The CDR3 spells CASSPGLAGNHNEQFF. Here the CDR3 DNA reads TGCGCCAGCAGCCCGGGACTAGCGGGGAACCACAATGAGCAGTTCTTC.

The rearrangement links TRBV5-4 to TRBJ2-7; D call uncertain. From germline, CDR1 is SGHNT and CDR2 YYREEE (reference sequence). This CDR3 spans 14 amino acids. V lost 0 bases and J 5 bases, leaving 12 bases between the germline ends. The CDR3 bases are TGTGCCAGCAGCTTGGCCAAGTCTAGTCACGAGCAGTACTTC. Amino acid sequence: CASSLAKSSHEQYF.

DNA of the CDR3: TGTGCCAGCAGCTTAATTTGGAGAAGTCAAGAGACCCAGTACTTC. This sequence encodes CASSLIWRSQETQYF. V usage is TRBV7-9 and J usage is TRBJ2-5; D unclear. This CDR3 is built from 15 residues. With 2 bases removed from V and 2 bases from J, the gap between germline ends came to 12 bases. Germline assignment: CDR1 SEHNR and CDR2 FQNEAQ (reference sequence).

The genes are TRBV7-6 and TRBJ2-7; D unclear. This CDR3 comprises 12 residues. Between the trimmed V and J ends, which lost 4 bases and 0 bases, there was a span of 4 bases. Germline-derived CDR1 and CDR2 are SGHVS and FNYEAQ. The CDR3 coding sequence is TGTGCCAGCAGCTCCTTCTCCTACGAGCAGTACTTC. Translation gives CASSSFSYEQYF. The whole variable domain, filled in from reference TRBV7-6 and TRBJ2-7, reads GAGVSQSPRYKVTKRGQDVALRCDPISGHVSLYWYRQALGQGPEFLTYFNYEAQQDKSGLPNDRFSAERPEGSISTLTIQRTEQRDSAMYRCASSSFSYEQYFGPGTRLTVT.

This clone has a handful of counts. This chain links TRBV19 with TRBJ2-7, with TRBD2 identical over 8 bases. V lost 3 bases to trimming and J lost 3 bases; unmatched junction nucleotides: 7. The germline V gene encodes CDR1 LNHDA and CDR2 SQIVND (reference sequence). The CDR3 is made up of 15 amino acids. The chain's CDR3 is CASSISGGQHYEQYF. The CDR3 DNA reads TGTGCCAGTAGTATTTCGGGAGGGCAACACTACGAGCAGTACTTC.

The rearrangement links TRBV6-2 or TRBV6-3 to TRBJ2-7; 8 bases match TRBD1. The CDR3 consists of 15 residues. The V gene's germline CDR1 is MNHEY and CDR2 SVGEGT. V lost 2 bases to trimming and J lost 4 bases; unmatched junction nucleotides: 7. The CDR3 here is CASSYAGRGLYEQYF. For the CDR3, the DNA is TGTGCCAGCAGTTACGCCGGCAGGGGGCTGTACGAGCAGTACTTC.

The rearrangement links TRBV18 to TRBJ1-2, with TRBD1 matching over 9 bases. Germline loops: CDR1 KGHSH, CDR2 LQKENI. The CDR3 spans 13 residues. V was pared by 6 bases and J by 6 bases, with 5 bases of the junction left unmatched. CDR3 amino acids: CASSEGQGDGYTF. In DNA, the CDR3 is TGTGCCAGCTCGGAGGGACAGGGCGATGGCTACACCTTC.

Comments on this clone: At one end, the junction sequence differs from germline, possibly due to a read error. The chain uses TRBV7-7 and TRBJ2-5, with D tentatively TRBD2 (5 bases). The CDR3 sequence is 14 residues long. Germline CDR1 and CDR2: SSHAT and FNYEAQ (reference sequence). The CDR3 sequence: CASSFHPRGETQYF. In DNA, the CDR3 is TGTGCTAGCAGCTTTCACCCTCGGGGAGAGACCCAGTACTTC.